This TCR beta chain originates from a study of early T cells in non-severe SARS-CoV-2 infection. Study background: Alpha and beta chains were unpaired, from unsorted whole-blood bulk RNA. General study results and limits: Matching against VDJdb likely underestimated virus-specific expansions, favoring anti-spike CD8.

This CDR3 region has 13 residues. V gave up 0 bases and J gave up 6 bases, with 6 bases separating them. Germline assignment: CDR1 SGDLS and CDR2 YYNGEE. Unique molecular identifiers tagged individual cDNA molecules. Each CDR3 protein gets one entry after TCRdb re-called the 5' RACE reads with MiXCR. The table includes around 57,000 distinct CDR3 sequences, roughly 11% detected once. A note on this clonotype: What it binds is not known.

Specimen: whole blood. The V and J genes are TRBV9 and TRBJ2-2, with D hard to call. The receptor was derived from an adult who was a healthcare worker with PCR-confirmed SARS-CoV-2 infection or an uninfected control (not recorded which). The CDR3 loop is CASSVVDSGELFF. The CDR3 region has the DNA TGTGCCAGCAGCGTAGTGGATTCCGGGGAGCTGTTTTTT.